Each of the 20 T cell receptor beta chains below was sequenced from the same sample in a study of T-cell reconstitution after alpha-beta-depleted transplantation in children (dated by TCRdb to about 2016). The treatment or condition label here, explained by the study, means: allogeneic hematopoietic cell transplantation with graft depleted of TCRalphabeta T cells and CD19 B cells. Library preparation was by PCR. Sequencer: Illumina HiSeq 2500. Molecular barcoding was employed in the preparation of TCR libraries, with unique molecular identifiers being used to normalize TCRbeta repertoire quantification. Starting from the raw public reads, TCRdb applied fastp trimming at Q25, assembled clones with MiXCR and retained in-frame beta chains. Each entry is one CDR3 protein sequence, shown with its most common DNA and genes. Within this sample are about 140,000 distinct CDR3 sequences, with 8.8% of them counted one time only. Less than 20% of the sample lies in the top ten.

This specimen consisted of PBMCs, mostly from graft donor cells, obtained 180 days after TCRalphabeta/CD19-depleted stem cell transplant. These receptors were obtained from a female patient aged 2 to 10 who had a stem cell transplant for congenital amegakaryocytic thrombocytopenia, so the T cells may come from the graft donor.

The rearrangement links TRBV20-1 to TRBJ2-3; 10 nucleotides align to TRBD2. V was clipped by 6 bases and J by 2 bases; unmatched bases: 2. Germline loops: CDR1 DFQATT, CDR2 SNEGSKA (reference sequence). The CDR3 has 13 residues. The CDR3 region has the DNA TGCAGTGCCAGCGGGAGGGCCACAGATACGCAGTATTTT. Its protein product is CSASGRATDTQYF.

This clonotype was counted ten times or more. V and J are TRBV15 and TRBJ2-7; 8 bases fit TRBD1. V lost 3 bases and J lost 3; bases outside the gene matches: 4. This CDR3 comprises 14 residues. Looked up from germline, CDR1 is LNHNV and CDR2 is YYDKDF (reference sequence). CDR3 sequence reads: CATSRDRAHYEQYF. The CDR3 nucleotides read TGTGCCACCAGCAGGGACAGGGCACACTACGAGCAGTACTTC.

J is TRBJ2-3 and V is TRBV12-3 or TRBV12-4; D might be TRBD1 (5 bases). The V gene lost 2 bases and the J gene lost 5 bases, with 20 bases spanning the gap. This CDR3 is built from 17 residues. The CDR3 sequence is CASSLRGGRRLGDTQYF. The CDR3 DNA follows: TGTGCCAGCAGTTTAAGGGGTGGCAGGCGCCTGGGAGATACGCAGTATTTT.

By share of the sample, this clonotype is medium-sized (0.01 to 0.1%). The CDR3 bases are TGTGCCACCAGCCGGGGGTCAGAAGGTACGCAGTATTTT. This gives the protein CATSRGSEGTQYF. The chain combines TRBV15 with TRBJ2-3, with a possible D match to TRBD2 (6 bases). This CDR3 region has 13 residues. Trimming removed 5 bases from V and 8 bases from J, with 14 bases in between. CDR1 LNHNV and CDR2 YYDKDF come from the germline V gene (reference sequence).

There are many counts of this clonotype. The chain couples TRBV5-1 to TRBJ2-6, with D perhaps matching TRBD1 (6 bases). This CDR3 spans 18 amino acids. Trimming removed 0 bases from V and 0 bases from J, with 13 bases in between. Germline CDR1 SGHRS, CDR2 YFSETQ. The CDR3 reads CASSLETGDLSGANVLTF. DNA of the CDR3: TGCGCCAGCAGCTTGGAGACAGGTGATCTCTCTGGGGCCAACGTCCTGACTTTC. Full variable domain (outside the CDR3, taken from reference TRBV5-1 and TRBJ2-6): KAGVTQTPRYLIKTRGQQVTLSCSPISGHRSVSWYQQTPGQGLQFLFEYFSETQRNKGNFPGRFSGRQFSNSRSEMNVSTLELGDSALYLCASSLETGDLSGANVLTFGAGSRLTVL.

This clonotype was recorded at least ten times. The genes are TRBV27 and TRBJ2-2; no definite D call. Germline V gives CDR1 MNHEY, CDR2 SMNVEV (reference sequence). V was shortened by 6 bases and J by 5 bases, with 4 bases between the two germline ends. The length of the CDR3 is 11 residues. The CDR3 nucleotides read TGTGCCAGCAGCCGGACCGGGGAGCTGTTTTTT. Encoded protein: CASSRTGELFF.

The table lists this clonotype with many counts. V is TRBV20-1 and J is TRBJ1-3, with a weak D call TRBD1 (5 bases). The CDR3 runs to 11 residues. The V and J ends lost 2 bases and 8 bases respectively, with 7 bases between them. Per the germline V gene, CDR1 is DFQATT and CDR2 is SNEGSKA (reference sequence). This CDR3 is CSARMGDTIYF. The CDR3, as DNA: TGCAGTGCTAGAATGGGGGACACCATATATTTT.

This clonotype was detected ten times or more. V usage is TRBV20-1 and J usage is TRBJ2-7, with TRBD2 identical over 8 bases. V lost 1 base and J lost 0; bases outside the gene matches: 2. Germline V gene sequence: CDR1 DFQATT, CDR2 SNEGSKA (reference sequence). The CDR3 runs to 14 residues. The CDR3 sequence: CSARGAGGSYEQYF. CDR3 DNA: TGCAGTGCTAGAGGGGCGGGAGGCTCCTACGAGCAGTACTTC.

V usage is TRBV5-1 and J usage is TRBJ2-5, with TRBD1 matching over 8 bases. Germline V lookup: CDR1 SGHRS, CDR2 YFSETQ. CDR3 size: 15 residues. The J segment lost 6 bases and the V segment lost 0 bases, leaving 7 bases of the junction unmatched. The CDR3 DNA follows: TGCGCCAGCAGCTTGGCTTCCGGACAGGGAAAGACCCAGTACTTC. It specifies CASSLASGQGKTQYF.

This clonotype has at least ten counts. V is TRBV5-4 and J is TRBJ2-1; D not certain. Trimming removed 3 bases at V and 1 base at J, with 8 bases between. CDR3 length: 14 amino acids. Germline CDR1 reads SGHNT; CDR2 reads YYREEE (reference sequence). CDR3 sequence reads: CASSSLESYNEQFF. In DNA form, the CDR3 reads TGTGCCAGCAGCTCGCTGGAATCCTACAATGAGCAGTTCTTC. Supplemented by reference TRBV5-4 and TRBJ2-1, the full variable domain reads ETGVTQSPTHLIKTRGQQVTLRCSSQSGHNTVSWYQQALGQGPQFIFQYYREEENGRGNFPPRFSGLQFPNYSSELNVNALELDDSALYLCASSSLESYNEQFFGPGTRLTVL.

This clonotype occurred many times. V is TRBV7-9 and J is TRBJ2-7; perhaps TRBD1 as D (6 bases). The germline V gene has CDR1 SEHNR and CDR2 FQNEAQ (reference sequence). Trimming cost V 5 bases and J 3 bases, with 14 bases left between them. There are 14 residues in the CDR3. CDR3 coding DNA: TGTGCCAGCAGCCAAATTACCAGGGGCTACGAGCAGTACTTC. This codes for CASSQITRGYEQYF. The variable domain in full, with the rest retrieved from reference TRBV7-9 and TRBJ2-7, is DTGVSQNPRHKITKRGQNVTFRCDPISEHNRLYWYRQTLGQGPEFLTYFQNEAQLEKSRLLSDRFSAERPKGSFSTLEIQRTEQGDSAMYLCASSQITRGYEQYFGPGTRLTVT.

This clonotype was recorded at least ten times. The rearrangement joins TRBV29-1 to TRBJ2-3; D call uncertain. The length of the CDR3 is 13 residues. V gave up 4 bases and J gave up 2 bases, with 10 bases separating them. The V gene's germline CDR1 is SQVTM and CDR2 ANQGSEA. The CDR3 here is CSVAKAYTDTQYF. In DNA form, the CDR3 reads TGCAGCGTTGCCAAGGCTTACACAGATACGCAGTATTTT.

This clonotype was counted only a few times. CDR3 amino acids: CASSPSGQGGSPLHF. The CDR3 DNA sequence: TGCGCCAGCAGCCCCTCAGGACAGGGCGGTTCACCCCTCCACTTT. The chain is built from TRBV5-1 and TRBJ1-6; 8 bases agree with TRBD1. Germline CDR1 is SGHRS and CDR2 is YFSETQ. The CDR3 loop spans 15 amino acids. V shed 4 bases, J shed 9 bases, and the junction held 9 bases outside the gene matches.

This clonotype was seen ten or more times. This sequence joins TRBV11-2 and TRBJ2-7; unclear D gene. Trimming took 4 bases from V and 5 from J, leaving 9 bases between them. The CDR3 is 12 amino acids. Germline CDR1 is SGHAT and CDR2 is FQNNGV. For the CDR3, the DNA is TGTGCCAGCAGCTCCGCAACAGACGAGCAGTACTTC. Protein product: CASSSATDEQYF.

This clonotype was counted many times. This sequence joins TRBV4-3 and TRBJ2-3; 7 nucleotides match TRBD2. This CDR3 has 19 residues. V shed 0 bases, J shed 5 bases, and the junction held 17 bases outside the gene matches. Germline lookup yields CDR1 LGHNA and CDR2 YSLEER. CDR3 DNA sequence: TGCGCCAGCAGCCAAGATCCGCGCGGGAGTACGCTGATGGGAGATACGCAGTATTTT. As protein: CASSQDPRGSTLMGDTQYF.

This clonotype showed up many times. The gene calls are TRBV20-1 and TRBJ2-3, with 9 bases aligning to TRBD1. CDR1 and CDR2 (germline): DFQATT, SNEGSKA (reference sequence). J lost 5 bases, V lost 3 bases, and 9 bases had no gene match. The CDR3 consists of 15 residues. The CDR3 region is CSARPGQGLKDTQYF. In DNA form, the CDR3 reads TGCAGTGCTAGGCCGGGACAGGGCCTAAAAGATACGCAGTATTTT.

In this sample, this clonotype turned up many times. V is TRBV5-1 and J is TRBJ2-1; 7 bases are shared with TRBD2. This CDR3 comprises 15 residues. Germline V gives CDR1 SGHRS, CDR2 YFSETQ. J was trimmed by 9 bases and V by 0 bases; bases with no gene match: 9. The CDR3 DNA reads as TGCGCCAGCAGCTTGGCGGGGCGCGGGAGTAGTGAGCAGTTCTTC. Its translation is CASSLAGRGSSEQFF.

The genes are TRBV19 and TRBJ2-5; D gene ambiguous. Germline loops: CDR1 LNHDA, CDR2 SQIVND (reference sequence). With 5 bases removed from V and 3 bases from J, the gap between germline ends came to 7 bases. The CDR3 consists of 12 residues. As DNA, the CDR3 is TGTGCCAGTAGTGGACCCAAAGAGACCCAGTACTTC. Its translation: CASSGPKETQYF.

The chain recombines TRBV6-1 with TRBJ1-2; D not certain. The CDR3 loop spans 12 amino acids. The V end was cut by 8 bases, the J end by 5 bases, with 12 bases between. CDR1 MNHNS and CDR2 SASEGT come from the germline V gene. The CDR3 reads CASGLPEYGYTF. In DNA, the CDR3 is TGTGCCAGCGGATTACCGGAATATGGCTACACCTTC.

This clonotype was seen at least ten times. This sequence joins TRBV6-1 and TRBJ2-3, with TRBD2 matching 8 bases. CDR3 size: 16 residues. Germline V gene lookup returns CDR1 MNHNS and CDR2 SASEGT. Germline trimming cut 2 bases from V and 5 bases from J; bases unmatched to any gene: 9. The CDR3 DNA is TGTGCCAGCAGTGAAAGGAAGTGGACTAGCCAAGATACGCAGTATTTT. This translates into CASSERKWTSQDTQYF.